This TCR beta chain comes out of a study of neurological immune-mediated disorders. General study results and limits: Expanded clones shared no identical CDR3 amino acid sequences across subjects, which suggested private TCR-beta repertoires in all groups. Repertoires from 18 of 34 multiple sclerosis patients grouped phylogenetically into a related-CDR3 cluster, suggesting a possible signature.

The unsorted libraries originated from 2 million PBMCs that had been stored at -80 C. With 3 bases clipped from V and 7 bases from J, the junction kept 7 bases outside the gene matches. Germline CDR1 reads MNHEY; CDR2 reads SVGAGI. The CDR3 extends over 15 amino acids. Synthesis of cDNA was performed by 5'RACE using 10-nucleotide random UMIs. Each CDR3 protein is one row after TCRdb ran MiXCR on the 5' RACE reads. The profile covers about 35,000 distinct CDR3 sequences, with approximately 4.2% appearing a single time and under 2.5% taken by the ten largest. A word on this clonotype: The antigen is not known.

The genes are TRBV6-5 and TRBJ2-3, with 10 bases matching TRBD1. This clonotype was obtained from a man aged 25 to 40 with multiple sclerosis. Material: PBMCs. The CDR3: CASSYRDRGSYTQYF. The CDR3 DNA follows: TGTGCCAGCAGTTATCGGGACAGGGGAAGTTATACGCAGTATTTT.